This entry is about one T cell receptor beta chain. Its antigen is not known. This sample is part of a study of cytomegalovirus exposure and HLA in healthy donors. Vbeta (60) and Jbeta (13) primers were used in the PCR. TCRdb's table, derived via immunoSEQ multiplex PCR, lists solely in-frame clones and lacks some. The data show around 150,000 clones, more than 80% seen once. Study-level points and caveats: The authors reported that TCR beta sequences could predict HLA-A and HLA-B alleles. These predictions were accurate for most subjects in the first cohort. In a later analysis, HLA-associated TCR beta chains were more clonally expanded than equally common others.

CDR1 and CDR2 (germline): MDHEN, SYDVKM. The CDR3 contains 15 residues. Trimming shortened V by 2 bases and J by 0 bases, and 11 bases separated the two germline ends. Sample: PBMCs. J is TRBJ2-7 and V is TRBV28; perhaps TRBD2 as D (5 bases). The source is a woman between 45 and 60 years old in good health and CMV-seronegative. The CDR3, as DNA: TGTGCCAGCAGTTTACGGGGAAGGAGCTCCTACGAGCAGTACTTC. Protein: CASSLRGRSSYEQYF.